This TCR beta chain appears in the sequencing data of a study of cytomegalovirus exposure and HLA in healthy donors. Study-level information: In a previous analysis, about 100 million unique TCR beta sequences were found from about 179 million T cells. Study observations and caveats: Most CMV-associated TCR beta chains appeared HLA-restricted in a later analysis. It has been reported that TCR beta sequences accurately predicted the HLA-A and HLA-B alleles of most subjects. A later analysis revealed that TCR association rates differed between HLA loci, peaking at DRB1 and bottoming out at HLA-C.

Trimming took 4 bases from V and 2 from J, leaving 15 bases between them. Germline CDR1 SGHTS, CDR2 YDEGEE. CDR3 length: 15 residues. Worth noting for this clone: As yet, its antigen is unknown.

The PCR contained 60 Vbeta and 13 Jbeta primers. Libraries were prepared by immunoSEQ multiplex PCR; TCRdb keeps only in-frame clonotypes and omits some of them. The profile shows about 180,000 clones, about 79% of them singletons. The receptor was derived from a man between 18 and 35 years old in good health and CMV-seronegative. The chain links TRBV5-8 to TRBJ1-2; D might be TRBD1 (6 bases). Material: PBMCs. CDR3 bases: TGTGCCAGCAGCCTTATAATTACAGGGAACTATGGCTACACCTTC. Translation: CASSLIITGNYGYTF. The full variable domain, completed using reference TRBV5-8 and TRBJ1-2, is EAGVTQSPTHLIKTRGQQATLRCSPISGHTSVYWYQQALGLGLQFLLWYDEGEERNRGNFPPRFSGRQFPNYSSELNVNALELEDSALYLCASSLIITGNYGYTFGSGTRLTVV.